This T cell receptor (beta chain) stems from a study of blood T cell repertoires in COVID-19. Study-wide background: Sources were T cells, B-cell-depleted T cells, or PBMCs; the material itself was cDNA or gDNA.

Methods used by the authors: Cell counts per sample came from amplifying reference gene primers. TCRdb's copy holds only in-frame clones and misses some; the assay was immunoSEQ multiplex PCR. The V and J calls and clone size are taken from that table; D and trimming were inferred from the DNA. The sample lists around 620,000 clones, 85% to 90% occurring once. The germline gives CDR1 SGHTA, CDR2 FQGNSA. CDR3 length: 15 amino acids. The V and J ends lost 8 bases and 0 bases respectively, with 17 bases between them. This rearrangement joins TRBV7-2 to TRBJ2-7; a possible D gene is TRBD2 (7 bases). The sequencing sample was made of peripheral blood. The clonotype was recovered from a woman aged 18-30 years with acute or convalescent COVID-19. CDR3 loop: CASCSPGGLSYEQYF. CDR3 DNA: TGTGCCAGCTGCAGCCCGGGGGGCCTCTCCTACGAGCAGTACTTC.